This T cell receptor (beta chain) was profiled in a study of patients and donors after allogeneic stem cell transplantation. CDR3 size: 16 residues. Trimming removed 3 bases from V and 7 bases from J, with 20 bases in between. Per germline, CDR1 SGHDT and CDR2 YYEEEE. MiXCR, run by TCRdb on the RT-PCR reads, gives a single entry per CDR3 protein. The sample consists of over 150,000 distinct CDR3 sequences, more than 35% of them appearing once. The chain employs TRBV5-6 and TRBJ2-1; D is undetermined. Sequences were obtained from blood, either unsorted or a sorted T cell fraction (not recorded which). This receptor was identified in a human donor who was either an allogeneic HSCT recipient or a stem cell or donor lymphocyte infusion donor (not recorded which). It is not recorded whose cells these are; they may come from a transplant donor. The CDR3 loop is CASSSIALLSKNEQFF. The CDR3 nucleotides read TGTGCCAGCAGCTCGATTGCCTTACTAAGTAAGAATGAGCAGTTCTTC.